The 27 T cell receptor beta chains listed next were all sequenced from one sample in a study of CD8+ T cells in alopecia areata. Sequencing used cDNA as its template, made by extracting RNA and reverse transcribing it. The protocol was immunoSEQ multiplex PCR, while the TCRdb copy is restricted to in-frame clones and leaves out a portion. This sample has 150,000 to 200,000 clones; 50% to 65% occur once, and the top ten carry about 4.3%. Material for sequencing was CD4+ T cells sorted from blood. These receptors were taken from a human donor in good health.

V usage is TRBV10-3 and J usage is TRBJ2-3; 10 nucleotides align to TRBD2. V gave up 7 bases and J gave up 2 bases; unmatched junction bases: 6. Germline lookup yields CDR1 ENHRY and CDR2 SYGVKD. There are 15 residues in the CDR3. The CDR3 loop reads CAITGTSETTDTQYF. DNA of the CDR3: TGTGCCATCACCGGGACTAGCGAGACCACAGATACGCAGTATTTT.

This chain links TRBV7-2 with TRBJ2-1, with unresolved D. Germline V CDR1 and CDR2: SGHTA, FQGNSA. V was pared by 4 bases and J by 0 bases, with 7 bases between. CDR3 length equals 14 residues. The CDR3 loop reads CASSSRSSYNEQFF. The CDR3 DNA reads as TGTGCCAGCAGCTCAAGGAGCTCCTACAATGAGCAGTTCTTC.

The rearrangement joins TRBV5-6 to TRBJ1-2; TRBD1 matches 7 bases. The CDR3 totals 14 residues. Germline V gene sequence: CDR1 SGHDT, CDR2 YYEEEE. The V segment lost 1 base and the J segment 8 bases; nucleotides outside the gene matches: 8. Here the CDR3 DNA reads TGTGCCAGCAGCTTGCCGGGACAGTTAGGGGGCTACACCTTC. It specifies CASSLPGQLGGYTF.

This clone has ten or more counts. Other DNA sequences in this specimen translate into the identical CDR3. This rearrangement joins TRBV10-3 to TRBJ1-5; D gene ambiguous. The length of the CDR3 is 13 residues. Looked up from germline, CDR1 is ENHRY and CDR2 is SYGVKD. Trimming pared 3 bases from V and 0 bases from J, leaving 3 bases between. The CDR3 nucleotides are TGTGCCATCAGTGATCGTAGCAATCAGCCCCAGCATTTT. Translation: CAISDRSNQPQHF.

The rearrangement uses TRBV18 and TRBJ1-3; D remains ambiguous. V shed 2 bases and J shed 2 bases, with 10 bases lying between them. This CDR3 has 15 residues. Germline V gives CDR1 KGHSH, CDR2 LQKENI. The CDR3 DNA reads TGTGCCAGCTCACCATGGCAGGACCCTGGAAACACCATATATTTT. Amino acids: CASSPWQDPGNTIYF.

This chain connects TRBV6-4 to TRBJ1-5; perhaps TRBD1 as D (5 bases). Germline V gene data show CDR1 as MRHNA and CDR2 as SNTAGT. The CDR3 runs 17 residues. The ends were cut back, 2 bases at V and 1 base at J, with 15 bases in the middle. The CDR3 nucleotides are TGTGCCAGCAGTGACAACAGGACGTTAGGGAGCAATCAGCCCCAGCATTTT. This gives the protein CASSDNRTLGSNQPQHF.

V gene TRBV6-5 combines with J gene TRBJ2-1; 7 bases are a match to TRBD1. V was pared by 2 bases and J by 4 bases, with 5 bases of the junction left unmatched. Germline values: CDR1 MNHEY, CDR2 SVGAGI. The CDR3 is made up of 15 amino acids. Here the CDR3 reads CASSYSEGAYNEQFF. CDR3 DNA: TGTGCCAGCAGTTACAGTGAGGGGGCGTACAATGAGCAGTTCTTC.

This chain joins TRBV25-1 and TRBJ2-7, with 7 bases lining up with TRBD2. With V trimmed by 8 bases and J by 3 bases, 7 bases remained unmatched. Germline loops: CDR1 MGHDK, CDR2 SYGVNS. The CDR3 loop spans 13 amino acids. The CDR3 sequence: CASGGRGYYEQYF. The DNA for the CDR3 is TGTGCCAGCGGCGGGCGGGGGTACTACGAGCAGTACTTC.

This clone showed up just a few times. V gene TRBV15 combines with J gene TRBJ1-2; D perhaps matches TRBD1 (6 bases). Looked up from germline, CDR1 is LNHNV and CDR2 is YYDKDF (reference sequence). Deletions cut 0 bases from V and 1 base from J, with 9 bases between. The CDR3 totals 15 residues. CDR3 protein: CATSRDQGHNYGYTF. The DNA for the CDR3 is TGTGCCACCAGCAGAGATCAGGGGCATAACTATGGCTACACCTTC.

This clone occurred a few times. V gene TRBV28 combines with J gene TRBJ1-5; D is possibly TRBD1 (6 bases). The germline CDR1 and CDR2 sequences are MDHEN and SYDVKM. The CDR3 runs to 15 residues. V lost 5 bases and J lost 6, with 17 bases in between. In nucleotides, the CDR3 is TGTGCCAGCAGTCCGCAACAGGGAGGCGTTCAGCCCCAGCATTTT. Amino acid sequence: CASSPQQGGVQPQHF.

This chain links TRBV4-1 with TRBJ1-1; TRBD1 aligns across 7 bases. The J segment lost 1 base and the V segment lost 3 bases, leaving 11 bases of the junction unmatched. The CDR3 is 17 amino acids. Germline V gene data show CDR1 as MGHRA and CDR2 as YSYEKL. CDR3 coding DNA: TGCGCCAGCAGCCATAGGTGGACAGGACTATCGAACACTGAAGCTTTCTTT. Amino acids: CASSHRWTGLSNTEAFF.

This clone was counted a few times. V and J are TRBV2 and TRBJ2-5; TRBD1 aligns across 7 bases. With V trimmed by 10 bases and J by 5 bases, 7 bases remained unmatched. The germline V gene has CDR1 SNHLY and CDR2 FYNNEI. This CDR3 region has 12 residues. In nucleotides, the CDR3 is TGTGCCACCGGACAGGCAAGCGAGACCCAGTACTTC. It yields the protein CATGQASETQYF.

V usage is TRBV6-1 and J usage is TRBJ2-7, with 8 bases fitting TRBD1. The germline V gene encodes CDR1 MNHNS and CDR2 SASEGT. V lost 4 bases and J lost 7; bases outside the gene matches: 9. The CDR3 is made up of 14 amino acids. In DNA form, the CDR3 reads TGTGCCAGCAGTGCAACGACAGGGGCGGTAGAGCAGTACTTC. Amino acid sequence: CASSATTGAVEQYF.

V usage is TRBV7-9 and J usage is TRBJ2-3, with 10 bases aligning to TRBD1. Germline assignment: CDR1 SEHNR and CDR2 FQNEAQ (reference sequence). The CDR3 has 15 amino acids. The V gene end was trimmed by 5 bases and the J gene end by 3 bases; junction bases not matched to a gene: 5. In nucleotides, the CDR3 is TGTGCCAGCAGCCGAGGACAGGGGGGAACAGATACGCAGTATTTT. It is translated as CASSRGQGGTDTQYF.

This clone was counted between two and nine times. This chain connects TRBV29-1 to TRBJ2-2, with 7 bases aligning to TRBD1. The CDR3 runs to 15 residues. After removal of 5 bases from V and 0 bases from J, the junction contained 6 bases not matched to a gene. The V gene's germline CDR1 is SQVTM and CDR2 ANQGSEA. The CDR3 DNA follows: TGCAGCGTTAGTCACAGGGGCGCGAACACCGGGGAGCTGTTTTTT. Translated: CSVSHRGANTGELFF.

The table lists this clone with a few counts. V and J are TRBV10-3 and TRBJ2-7; D ambiguous. Germline V gene data show CDR1 as ENHRY and CDR2 as SYGVKD. The CDR3 extends over 13 amino acids. The V end was cut by 10 bases, the J end by 0 bases, with 13 bases between. CDR3 in amino acids: CATSDGYSYEQYF. In DNA form, the CDR3 reads TGTGCCACCTCCGACGGCTACTCCTACGAGCAGTACTTC.

CDR3 sequence (DNA): TGTGCCAGCAGTTTGACGCAGTCTGGTGGCTACACCTTC. Translated, it gives CASSLTQSGGYTF. This sequence joins TRBV27 and TRBJ1-2, with D uncertain. V shed 3 bases and J shed 7 bases, with 12 bases lying between them. The CDR3 loop spans 13 amino acids. From germline, CDR1 is MNHEY and CDR2 SMNVEV (reference sequence).

The chain joins TRBV5-4 to TRBJ2-1, with a weak D call TRBD2 (5 bases). CDR1 SGHNT and CDR2 YYREEE come from the germline V gene (reference sequence). Trimming pared 4 bases from V and 5 bases from J, leaving 19 bases between. CDR3 length: 16 residues. CDR3: CASSVDFRTGNNEQFF. DNA for the CDR3: TGTGCCAGCAGCGTGGACTTTCGCACTGGAAACAATGAGCAGTTCTTC.

The chain employs TRBV29-1 and TRBJ2-7, with no clear D. Germline loops: CDR1 SQVTM, CDR2 ANQGSEA. The CDR3 sequence is 12 residues long. V was cut by 4 bases and J by 3 bases, with 10 bases left in between. CDR3: CSVVGRSYEQYF. Written as DNA, the CDR3 is TGCAGCGTTGTGGGCCGGAGCTACGAGCAGTACTTC.

The chain combines TRBV5-1 with TRBJ2-2; D unresolved. V gave up 0 bases and J gave up 1 base, with 10 bases separating them. Germline CDR1 reads SGHRS; CDR2 reads YFSETQ. The CDR3 extends over 16 amino acids. DNA for the CDR3: TGCGCCAGCAGCTTGGGAGGTGTGGGGAACACCGGGGAGCTGTTTTTT. As protein: CASSLGGVGNTGELFF.

This rearrangement joins TRBV19 to TRBJ1-2; D ambiguous. Trimming stripped 7 bases from V and 4 bases from J, with 16 bases between. This CDR3 is 14 amino acids long. Germline CDR1 LNHDA, CDR2 SQIVND (reference sequence). CDR3 bases: TGTGCCAGTACCGCCGGGCAGGTGCTCTATGGCTACACCTTC. It specifies CASTAGQVLYGYTF.

The sample holds a few counts of this clone. V usage is TRBV27 and J usage is TRBJ1-5; 7 nucleotides line up with TRBD1. The CDR3 contains 14 residues. V shed 4 bases, J shed 4 bases, and the junction held 4 bases outside the gene matches. Germline loops: CDR1 MNHEY, CDR2 SMNVEV (reference sequence). The CDR3 DNA is TGTGCCAGCAGTTCTGGGACAGTTAATCAGCCCCAGCATTTT. Residues: CASSSGTVNQPQHF.

V usage is TRBV6-6 and J usage is TRBJ1-1; D uncertain. The germline V and J ends were trimmed by 8 bases and 1 base, with 5 bases remaining between them. Germline V gene lookup returns CDR1 MNHNY and CDR2 SVGAGI (reference sequence). The length of the CDR3 is 11 residues. The CDR3 protein is CASQANTEAFF. The CDR3, as DNA: TGTGCCAGCCAGGCGAACACTGAAGCTTTCTTT.

Only a few counts were recorded for this clone. The V call is TRBV30, the J call TRBJ2-3, with 10 bases matching TRBD2. The J segment lost 6 bases and the V segment lost 0 bases, leaving 15 bases of the junction unmatched. The CDR3 sequence is 18 residues long. The germline gives CDR1 GTSNPN, CDR2 SVGIG (reference sequence). The CDR3 DNA sequence: TGTGCCTGGAGTGTAGGCCTAGCGGGAGTTCTCAAGGGGGATACGCAGTATTTT. Protein product: CAWSVGLAGVLKGDTQYF. Complete variable domain (other parts from reference TRBV30 and TRBJ2-3): SQTIHQWPATLVQPVGSPLSLECTVEGTSNPNLYWYRQAAGRGLQLLFYSVGIGQISSEVPQNLSASRPQDRQFILSSKKLLLSDSGFYLCAWSVGLAGVLKGDTQYFGPGTRLTVL.

The J gene is TRBJ2-1, the V gene TRBV18; a possible D gene is TRBD1 (5 bases). V was trimmed by 1 base and J by 6 bases, leaving 10 bases between them. Germline CDR1 reads KGHSH; CDR2 reads LQKENI. There are 14 residues in the CDR3. CDR3 nucleotide sequence: TGTGCCAGCTCACCACTAACCGACAGCAATGAGCAGTTCTTC. This sequence encodes CASSPLTDSNEQFF.

The rearrangement joins TRBV4-1 to TRBJ2-2, with 7 bases aligning to TRBD2. Losses at the gene ends were 6 bases for V and 2 bases for J; bases not matched to a gene: 6. The CDR3 has 15 residues. CDR1 MGHRA and CDR2 YSYEKL come from the germline V gene. The CDR3 DNA reads as TGCGCCAGCAGTACGGCTAGCGGCAACACCGGGGAGCTGTTTTTT. This codes for CASSTASGNTGELFF.

The rearrangement uses TRBV10-3 and TRBJ2-6; 8 positions agree with TRBD1. There are 17 residues in the CDR3. CDR1 and CDR2 from the germline V gene are ENHRY and SYGVKD. Losses at the gene ends were 3 bases for V and 2 bases for J; bases not matched to a gene: 6. The CDR3 region is CAISDPLGQAGANVLTF. The CDR3 coding sequence is TGTGCCATCAGTGACCCCCTGGGACAGGCTGGGGCCAACGTCCTGACTTTC.